Listed below are T cell receptor beta chains from one sample, sequenced in a study of neoadjuvant anti-PD-1 for oral cavity cancer. Data came from immunoSEQ multiplex PCR; TCRdb stores just in-frame clones and leaves some out. The profile shows approximately 13,000 clones, nearly 70% of them singletons. Sequenced here: PBMCs, sampled after nivolumab (anti-PD-1) treatment. The receptors come from a person between 40 and 85 years old with oral cavity squamous cell carcinoma. Each CDR3 is given with its conserved first and last residue. D genes are given only for firm matches. Rows may omit the clone size; those that give it use once, few, many or a size class.

abundance,d_gene,v_gene,j_gene,CDR3nt,CDR3aa
.,.,TRBV10-3,TRBJ1-3,TGTGCCATCAGTGATCCAGGCCCCTCTGGAAACACCATATATTTT,CAISDPGPSGNTIYF
.,TRBD2,TRBV28,TRBJ2-7,TGTGCCAGCAGTTTACTAGCGGGAAGATACGAGCAGTACTTC,CASSLLAGRYEQYF
few,TRBD1,TRBV5-1,TRBJ1-4,TGCGCCAGCAGCTTCATAGCCGGGACAGGGGGCGAAAAACTGTTTTTT,CASSFIAGTGGEKLFF
.,TRBD1,TRBV6-1,TRBJ2-2,TGTGCCAGCAGCTATCAGGGGGAGAACACCGGGGAGCTGTTTTTT,CASSYQGENTGELFF
.,.,TRBV28,TRBJ1-2,TGTGCCAGCAGACTAGGCCGATCCGCTTTCCTTACTAACTATGGCTACACCTTC,CASRLGRSAFLTNYGYTF
.,.,TRBV28,TRBJ1-2,TGTGCCAGCAAGGGAGGCGTGCTGAGGGGCTACACCTTC,CASKGGVLRGYTF
.,.,TRBV7-6,TRBJ2-1,TGTGCCAGCAGCTTAGGCGTAGCGAACGCCTACAATGAGCAGTTCTTC,CASSLGVANAYNEQFF
few,.,TRBV19,TRBJ2-5,TGTGCCAGTAGTATAGGTTCGGGGAAATTAGGGGCCCAGTACTTC,CASSIGSGKLGAQYF
once,TRBD2,TRBV2,TRBJ2-1,TGTGCCAGCAGGCCGGGACTAGCGGGGTACAATGAGCAGTTCTTC,CASRPGLAGYNEQFF
once,.,TRBV19,TRBJ1-2,TGTGCCAGTAGTATGGCCAGCGTTAACTATGGCTACACCTTC,CASSMASVNYGYTF
.,.,TRBV9,TRBJ2-7,TGTGCCAGCAGCGTAGGCTTCGGCGGCCCCTACGAGCAGTACTTC,CASSVGFGGPYEQYF
few,.,TRBV28,TRBJ2-7,TGTGCCAGCACGGGGTCCTACGAGCAGTACTTC,CASTGSYEQYF
.,TRBD1,TRBV5-1,TRBJ2-5,TGCGCCAGCAGCTTACTAGGGACAGGGACGAGAGAGACCCAGTACTTC,CASSLLGTGTRETQYF
few,.,TRBV2,TRBJ1-4,TGTGCCAGCAGGACGGACAGTGCAACTAATGAAAAACTGTTTTTT,CASRTDSATNEKLFF
few,.,TRBV20-1,TRBJ1-2,TGCAGTGCTAGAAACAGCTATGGCTACACCTTC,CSARNSYGYTF
.,.,TRBV6-4,TRBJ2-3,TGTGCCAGCAGTTCGGCCGGACTCGGCACAGATACGCAGTATTTT,CASSSAGLGTDTQYF
.,TRBD1,TRBV11-2,TRBJ1-1,TGTGCCAGCAGCCTAACAGGGGGCAACACTGAAGCTTTCTTT,CASSLTGGNTEAFF
.,TRBD2,TRBV11-2,TRBJ2-4,TGTGCCAGCAGCTTAGGGCGGGAGAGGTCCAAAAACATTCAGTACTTC,CASSLGRERSKNIQYF
.,.,TRBV2,TRBJ1-2,TGTGCCAGCAGCTCCCAAAACTATGGCTACACCTTC,CASSSQNYGYTF
few,TRBD1,TRBV2,TRBJ2-1,TGTGCCAGCAGCCAAGGGACAGGGGACGGAGAGCAGTTCTTC,CASSQGTGDGEQFF
few,.,TRBV7-9,TRBJ2-5,TGTGCCAGCAGCCGACCCGACTTGGGGACCCAAGAGACCCAGTACTTC,CASSRPDLGTQETQYF
.,.,TRBV28,TRBJ2-7,TGTGCCAGCACCGAAGGGTTGAGGAGCTCTGAGTCAGGGAACTTC,CASTEGLRSSESGNF
few,TRBD1,TRBV18,TRBJ2-7,TGTGCCAGCTCACCCCGGGACAGGGGGCAGGGCGAGCAGTACTTC,CASSPRDRGQGEQYF
.,TRBD1,TRBV5-1,TRBJ2-7,TGCGCCAGCAGCTTGGGGGACAGGGTTTTCCCCGAGCAGTACTTC,CASSLGDRVFPEQYF
.,.,TRBV9,TRBJ2-3,TGTGCCAGCAGCGTAGTCGGGAACACAGATACGCAGTATTTT,CASSVVGNTDTQYF
.,.,TRBV2,TRBJ2-5,TGTGCCAGGTCGTCCCTGGGGGAGACCCAGTACTTC,CARSSLGETQYF
few,.,TRBV29-1,TRBJ2-2,TGCAGCGGCGGGGATCGTACCGGGGAGCTGTTTTTT,CSGGDRTGELFF
.,TRBD1,TRBV30,TRBJ2-7,TGTGCCTGGAATATTCCGGGACAGGGCTCCTACGAGCAGTACTTC,CAWNIPGQGSYEQYF
once,.,TRBV6-5,TRBJ2-7,TGTGCCAGCAGACAATATCCGGGGACCTACGAGCAGTACTTC,CASRQYPGTYEQYF
.,.,TRBV7-9,TRBJ1-4,TGTGCCAGCAGCTTAGAAGGAGGCACAAATGAAAAACTGTTTTTT,CASSLEGGTNEKLFF
once,.,TRBV25-1,TRBJ2-7,TGTGCCAGCAGTGATTCCGGCCAGCGTCTGGACGAGCAGTACTTC,CASSDSGQRLDEQYF
.,.,TRBV9,TRBJ1-5,TGTGCCAGCAGCGTAGGGGTAGATCAGCCCCAGCATTTT,CASSVGVDQPQHF
few,TRBD1,TRBV18,TRBJ1-1,TGTGCCAGCTCACAGGGACAGGGCTTGAACGAAGCTTTCTTT,CASSQGQGLNEAFF
.,.,TRBV27,TRBJ2-7,TGTGCCAGCAGTTTCGGGGGCAACAGCTACGAGCAGTACTTC,CASSFGGNSYEQYF
.,.,TRBV5-4,TRBJ1-6,TGTGCCAGCAGCACCCTAGGGAACGGGTATTCACCCCTCCACTTT,CASSTLGNGYSPLHF
.,TRBD1,TRBV25-1,TRBJ1-1,TGTGCCAGCAGTGAACCTTACAGGGGTACTGAAGCTTTCTTT,CASSEPYRGTEAFF
few,TRBD1,TRBV2,TRBJ1-3,TGTGCCAGCAGTGAAGGACAGGGTGCGGCGTACACCATATATTTT,CASSEGQGAAYTIYF
.,TRBD2,TRBV5-1,TRBJ2-7,TGCGCCAGCAGCTTGTCGACTAGCGTGGGTTACGAGCAGTACTTC,CASSLSTSVGYEQYF
.,.,TRBV30,TRBJ1-4,TGTGCCTGGAGTACCTCGACATTTGCAACTAATGAAAAACTGTTTTTT,CAWSTSTFATNEKLFF
.,TRBD1,TRBV11-3,TRBJ2-1,TGTGCCAGCAGCTTATCCGGGACAGGGACTAATGAGCAGTTCTTC,CASSLSGTGTNEQFF
.,TRBD1,TRBV5-1,TRBJ2-3,TGCGCCAGCAGCACCGGACAGGGAGGCCTGGCGGAGCCCCTCGGAGATACGCAGTATTTT,CASSTGQGGLAEPLGDTQYF
.,TRBD1,TRBV7-8,TRBJ2-2,TGTGCCAGCAGCTTCTCTGGGACAGTAAACACCGGGGAGCTGTTTTTT,CASSFSGTVNTGELFF
.,TRBD2,TRBV25-1,TRBJ2-1,TGTGCCAGCAGTGAACCCCGTGGTAGCGGGTACAATGAGCAGTTCTTC,CASSEPRGSGYNEQFF
.,.,TRBV15,TRBJ2-7,TGTGCCACCAGCAGAGGCCCCCCCGGGAGTAGCTCCTACGAGCAGTACTTC,CATSRGPPGSSSYEQYF
.,.,TRBV6-5,TRBJ2-3,TGTGCCAGCAGCGGCCGAGGGAGCACAGATACGCAGTATTTT,CASSGRGSTDTQYF
.,.,TRBV19,TRBJ1-1,TGTGCCAGTAGTATGCAGGAGGGTACTGAAGCTTTCTTT,CASSMQEGTEAFF
.,TRBD1,TRBV10-3,TRBJ1-2,TGTGCCATCAGTGATACGGACAGGTACGACTATGGCTACACCTTC,CAISDTDRYDYGYTF
.,.,TRBV19,TRBJ1-1,TGTGCCAGTCATAACCTGGGATCTAACACTGAAGCTTTCTTT,CASHNLGSNTEAFF
.,TRBD2,TRBV5-1,TRBJ2-5,TGCGCCAGCAGCTTGTGGCGGGAGGCAAGTTCGACCCAGTACTTC,CASSLWREASSTQYF
.,.,TRBV29-1,TRBJ2-1,TGCAGCGTTGCTGGGGGGAGCCTCGGGGATGAGCAGTTCTTC,CSVAGGSLGDEQFF